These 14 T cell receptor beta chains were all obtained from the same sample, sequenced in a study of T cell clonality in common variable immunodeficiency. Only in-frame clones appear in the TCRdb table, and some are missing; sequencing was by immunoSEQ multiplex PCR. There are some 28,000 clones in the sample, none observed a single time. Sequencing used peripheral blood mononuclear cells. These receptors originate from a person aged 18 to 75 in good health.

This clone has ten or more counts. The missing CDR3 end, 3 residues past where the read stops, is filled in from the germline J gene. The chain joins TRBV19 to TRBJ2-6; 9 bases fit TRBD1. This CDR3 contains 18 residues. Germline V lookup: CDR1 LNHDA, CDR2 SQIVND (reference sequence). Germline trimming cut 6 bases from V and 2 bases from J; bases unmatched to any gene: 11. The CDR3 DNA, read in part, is TGTGCCAGTAGGGATGGGGACAGGGCGGGGGCTGGGGCCAACGTC. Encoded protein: CASRDGDRAGAGANV. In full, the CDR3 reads CASRDGDRAGAGANVLTF.

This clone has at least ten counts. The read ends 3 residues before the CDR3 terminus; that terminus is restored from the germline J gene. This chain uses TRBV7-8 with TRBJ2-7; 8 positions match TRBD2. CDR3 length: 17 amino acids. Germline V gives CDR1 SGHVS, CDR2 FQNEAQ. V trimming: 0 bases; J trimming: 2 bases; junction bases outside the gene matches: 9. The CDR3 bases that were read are TGTGCCAGCAGCTTAGCGGTCTCTAGCGGGCCTACCTACGAG. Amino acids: CASSLAVSSGPTYE. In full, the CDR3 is CASSLAVSSGPTYEQYF. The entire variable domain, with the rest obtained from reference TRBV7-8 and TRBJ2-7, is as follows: GAGVSQSPRYKVAKRGQDVALRCDPISGHVSLFWYQQALGQGPEFLTYFQNEAQLDKSGLPSDRFFAERPEGSVSTLKIQRTQQEDSAVYLCASSLAVSSGPTYEQYFGPGTRLTVT.

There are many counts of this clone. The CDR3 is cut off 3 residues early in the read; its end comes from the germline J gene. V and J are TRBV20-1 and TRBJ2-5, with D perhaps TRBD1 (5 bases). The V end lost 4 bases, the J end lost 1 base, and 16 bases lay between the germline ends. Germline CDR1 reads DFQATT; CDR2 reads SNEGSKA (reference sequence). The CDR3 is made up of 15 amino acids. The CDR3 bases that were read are TGCAGTGCTACCCCCCCGACAGAAATCCAAGAGACC. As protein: CSATPPTEIQET. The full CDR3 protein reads CSATPPTEIQETQYF.

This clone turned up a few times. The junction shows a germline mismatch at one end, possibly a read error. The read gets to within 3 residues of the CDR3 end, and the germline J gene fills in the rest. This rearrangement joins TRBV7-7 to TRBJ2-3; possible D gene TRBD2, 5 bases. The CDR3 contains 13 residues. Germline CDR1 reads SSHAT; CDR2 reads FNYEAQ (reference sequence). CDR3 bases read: TGTGCTAGCAGCCCCACGGCTAGCACCACG. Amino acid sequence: CASSPTASTT. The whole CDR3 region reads CASSPTASTTQYF.

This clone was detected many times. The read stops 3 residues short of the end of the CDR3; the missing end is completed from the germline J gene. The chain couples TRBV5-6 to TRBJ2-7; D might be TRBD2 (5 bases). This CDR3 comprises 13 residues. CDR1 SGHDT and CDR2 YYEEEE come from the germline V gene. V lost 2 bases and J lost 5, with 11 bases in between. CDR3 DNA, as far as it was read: TGTGCCAGCAGCTTTGTACAGCGGAACGAG. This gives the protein CASSFVQRNE. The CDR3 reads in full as CASSFVQRNEQYF.

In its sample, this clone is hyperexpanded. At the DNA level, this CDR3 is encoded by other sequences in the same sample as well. CDR3 region: CSGEQLMNTEAFF. Partial CDR3 DNA: TGCAGTGGTGAACAGCTCATGAACACTGAA. This chain links TRBV20-1 with TRBJ1-1, with D unclear. Read sequence stops 3 residues before the CDR3 end, and the germline J gene provides the missing end. Trimming stripped 7 bases from V and 0 bases from J, with 12 bases between. Looked up from germline, CDR1 is DFQATT and CDR2 is SNEGSKA (reference sequence). The CDR3 length is 13 residues.

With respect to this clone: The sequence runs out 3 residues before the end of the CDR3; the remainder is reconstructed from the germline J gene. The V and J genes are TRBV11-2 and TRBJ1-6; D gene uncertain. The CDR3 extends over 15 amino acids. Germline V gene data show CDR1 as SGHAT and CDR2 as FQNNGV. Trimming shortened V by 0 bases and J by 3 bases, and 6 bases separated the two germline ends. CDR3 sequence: CASSLEPGYNSPLHF. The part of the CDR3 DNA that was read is TGTGCCAGCAGCTTAGAGCCGGGCTATAATTCACCC.

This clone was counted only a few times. CDR3 amino acids: CSRSGGLSSYNEQFF. CDR3 DNA (partial): TGCAGTCGTAGCGGGGGGCTGAGCTCCTACAATGAG. The rearrangement uses TRBV20-1 and TRBJ2-1; the match to TRBD2 covers 10 bases. Read coverage stops 3 residues before the CDR3 terminus; the germline J gene supplies the remainder. The CDR3 contains 15 residues. Trimming cost V 8 bases and J 0 bases; bases outside gene matches: 7. In germline, CDR1 is DFQATT, CDR2 SNEGSKA (reference sequence).

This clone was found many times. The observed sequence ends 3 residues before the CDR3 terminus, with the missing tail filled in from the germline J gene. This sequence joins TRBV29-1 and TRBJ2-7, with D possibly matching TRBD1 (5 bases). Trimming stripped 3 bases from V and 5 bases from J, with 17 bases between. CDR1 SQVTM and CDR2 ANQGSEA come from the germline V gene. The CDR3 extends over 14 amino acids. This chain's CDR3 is CSVDVGSGFNEQYF. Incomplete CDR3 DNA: TGCAGCGTTGATGTAGGGTCAGGGTTCAACGAG.

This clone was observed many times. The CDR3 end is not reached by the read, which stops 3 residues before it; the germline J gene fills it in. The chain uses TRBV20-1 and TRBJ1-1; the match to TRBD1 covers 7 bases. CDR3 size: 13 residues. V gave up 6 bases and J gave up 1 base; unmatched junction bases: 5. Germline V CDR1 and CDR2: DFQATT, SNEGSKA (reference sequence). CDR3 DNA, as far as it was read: TGCAGTGCGGGGGCAGGGGGGAACACTGAA. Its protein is CSAGAGGNTE. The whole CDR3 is CSAGAGGNTEAFF.

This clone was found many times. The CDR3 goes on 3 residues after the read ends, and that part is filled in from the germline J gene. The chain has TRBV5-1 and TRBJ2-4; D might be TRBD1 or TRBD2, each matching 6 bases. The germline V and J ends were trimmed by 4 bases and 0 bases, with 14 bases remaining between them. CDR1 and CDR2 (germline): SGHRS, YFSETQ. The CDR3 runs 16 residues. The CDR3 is CASSPTEGVAKNIQYF. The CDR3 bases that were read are TGCGCCAGCAGCCCGACGGAGGGGGTAGCCAAAAACATT.

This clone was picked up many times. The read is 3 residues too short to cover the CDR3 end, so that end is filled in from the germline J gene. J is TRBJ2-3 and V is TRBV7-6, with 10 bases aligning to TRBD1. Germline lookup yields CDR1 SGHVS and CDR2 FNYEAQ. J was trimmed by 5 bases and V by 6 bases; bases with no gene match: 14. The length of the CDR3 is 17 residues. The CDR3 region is CASSKVGTGVSGDTQYF. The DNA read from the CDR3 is TGTGCCAGCAGTAAGGTTGGGACAGGGGTTTCTGGAGATACG. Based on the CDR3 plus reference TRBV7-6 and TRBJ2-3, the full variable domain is GAGVSQSPRYKVTKRGQDVALRCDPISGHVSLYWYRQALGQGPEFLTYFNYEAQQDKSGLPNDRFSAERPEGSISTLTIQRTEQRDSAMYRCASSKVGTGVSGDTQYFGPGTRLTVL.

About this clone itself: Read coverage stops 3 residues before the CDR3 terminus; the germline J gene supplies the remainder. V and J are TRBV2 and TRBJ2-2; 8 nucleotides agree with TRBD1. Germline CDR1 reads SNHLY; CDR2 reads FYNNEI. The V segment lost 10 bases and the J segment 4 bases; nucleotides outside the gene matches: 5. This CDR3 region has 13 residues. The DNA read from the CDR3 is TGTGCCACGACAGGGGCGGGCACCGGGGAG. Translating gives CATTGAGTGE. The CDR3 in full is CATTGAGTGELFF.

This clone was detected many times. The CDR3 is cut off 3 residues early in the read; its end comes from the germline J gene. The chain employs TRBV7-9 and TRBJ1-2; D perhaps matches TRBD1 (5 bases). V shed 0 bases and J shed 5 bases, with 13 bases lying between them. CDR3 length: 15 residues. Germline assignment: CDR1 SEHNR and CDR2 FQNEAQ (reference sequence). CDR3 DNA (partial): TGTGCCAGCAGCTTAGCGGTCGTAGGGGCTTATGGC. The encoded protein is CASSLAVVGAYG. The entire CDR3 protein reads CASSLAVVGAYGYTF.